This T cell receptor beta chain stems from a study of cytomegalovirus exposure and HLA in healthy donors. Germline-derived CDR1 and CDR2 are SGDLS and YYNGEE. Trimming at V came to 2 bases and at J to 4 bases, leaving 2 bases not matched to a gene. The CDR3 totals 15 residues. The PCR made use of 60 Vbeta and 13 Jbeta primers. Clones were read by immunoSEQ multiplex PCR, and TCRdb kept only the in-frame ones, dropping some. The sample yields about 160,000 clones, 60% to 80% seen once. V usage is TRBV9 and J usage is TRBJ2-2; 10 bases fit TRBD2. The specimen was PBMCs. The TCR sequence derives from a man in his sixties in good health and CMV-seronegative. The CDR3 DNA is TGTGCCAGCAGCGTCGGACTAGCGGCCACCGGGGAGCTGTTTTTT. Protein sequence: CASSVGLAATGELFF.